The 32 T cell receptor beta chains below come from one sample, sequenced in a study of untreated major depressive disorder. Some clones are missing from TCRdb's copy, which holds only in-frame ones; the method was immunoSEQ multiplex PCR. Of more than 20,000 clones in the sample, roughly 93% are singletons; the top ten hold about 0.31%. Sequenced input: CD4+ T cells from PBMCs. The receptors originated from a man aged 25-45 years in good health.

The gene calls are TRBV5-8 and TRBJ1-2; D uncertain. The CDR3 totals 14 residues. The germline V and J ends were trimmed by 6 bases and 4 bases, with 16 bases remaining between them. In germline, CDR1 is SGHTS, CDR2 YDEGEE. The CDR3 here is CASTPRVFGYGYTF. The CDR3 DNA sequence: TGTGCCAGCACCCCGAGGGTTTTCGGCTATGGCTACACCTTC.

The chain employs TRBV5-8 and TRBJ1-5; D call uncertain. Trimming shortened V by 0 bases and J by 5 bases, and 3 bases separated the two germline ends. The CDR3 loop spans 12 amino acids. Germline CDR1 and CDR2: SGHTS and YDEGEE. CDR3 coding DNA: TGTGCCAGCAGCTTGGTTGATCAGCCCCAGCATTTT. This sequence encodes CASSLVDQPQHF.

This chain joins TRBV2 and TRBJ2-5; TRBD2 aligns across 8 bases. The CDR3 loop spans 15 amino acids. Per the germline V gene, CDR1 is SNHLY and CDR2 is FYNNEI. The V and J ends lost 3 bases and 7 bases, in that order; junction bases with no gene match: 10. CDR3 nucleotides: TGTGCCAGCAGTGAGGAGCGGGAGATCTTGTGGACCCAGTACTTC. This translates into CASSEEREILWTQYF.

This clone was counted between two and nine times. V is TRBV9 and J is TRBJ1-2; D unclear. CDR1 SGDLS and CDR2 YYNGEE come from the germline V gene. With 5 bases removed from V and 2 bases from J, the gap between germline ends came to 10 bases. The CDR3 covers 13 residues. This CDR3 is CASRRDTNYGYTF. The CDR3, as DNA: TGTGCCAGCAGGAGGGATACGAACTATGGCTACACCTTC.

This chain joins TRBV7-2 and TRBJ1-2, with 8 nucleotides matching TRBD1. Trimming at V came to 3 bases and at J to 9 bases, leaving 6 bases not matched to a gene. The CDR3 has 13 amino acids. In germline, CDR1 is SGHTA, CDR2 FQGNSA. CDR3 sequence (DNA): TGTGCCAGCAGCTTCCAAGACAGGGGTAGCTACACCTTC. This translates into CASSFQDRGSYTF.

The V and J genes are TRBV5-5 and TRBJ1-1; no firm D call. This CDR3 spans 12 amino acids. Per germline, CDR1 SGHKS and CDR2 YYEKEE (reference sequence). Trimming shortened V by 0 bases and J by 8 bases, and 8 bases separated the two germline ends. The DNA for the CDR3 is TGTGCCAGCAGCTTGGCCGGTCAGGAAGCTTTCTTT. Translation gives CASSLAGQEAFF. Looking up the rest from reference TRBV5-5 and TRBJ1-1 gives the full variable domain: DAGVTQSPTHLIKTRGQQVTLRCSPISGHKSVSWYQQVLGQGPQFIFQYYEKEERGRGNFPDRFSARQFPNYSSELNVNALLLGDSALYLCASSLAGQEAFFGQGTRLTVV.

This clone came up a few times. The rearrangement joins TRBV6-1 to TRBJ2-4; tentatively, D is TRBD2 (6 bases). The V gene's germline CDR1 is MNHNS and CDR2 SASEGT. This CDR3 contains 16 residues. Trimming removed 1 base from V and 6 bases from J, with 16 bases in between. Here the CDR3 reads CASSEEGGRGRNIQYF. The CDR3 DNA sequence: TGTGCCAGCAGTGAAGAAGGAGGGCGAGGAAGAAACATTCAGTACTTC.

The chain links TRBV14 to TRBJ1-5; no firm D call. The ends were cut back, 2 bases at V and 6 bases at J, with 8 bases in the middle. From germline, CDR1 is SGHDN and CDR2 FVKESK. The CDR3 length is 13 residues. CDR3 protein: CASSQLVGQPQHF. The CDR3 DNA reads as TGTGCCAGCAGCCAATTGGTAGGTCAGCCCCAGCATTTT.

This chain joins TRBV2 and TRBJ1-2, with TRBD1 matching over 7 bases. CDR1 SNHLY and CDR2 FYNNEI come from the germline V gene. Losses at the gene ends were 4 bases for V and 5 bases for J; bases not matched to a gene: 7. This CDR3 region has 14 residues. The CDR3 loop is CASSAAGTEYGYTF. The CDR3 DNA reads TGTGCCAGCAGTGCTGCCGGGACAGAGTATGGCTACACCTTC.

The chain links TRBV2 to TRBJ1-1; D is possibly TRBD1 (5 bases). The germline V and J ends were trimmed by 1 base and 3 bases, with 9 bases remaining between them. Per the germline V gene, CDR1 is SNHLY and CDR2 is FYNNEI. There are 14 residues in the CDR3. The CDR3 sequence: CASSEEEGYTEAFF. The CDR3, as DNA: TGTGCCAGCAGTGAAGAAGAGGGGTACACTGAAGCTTTCTTT.

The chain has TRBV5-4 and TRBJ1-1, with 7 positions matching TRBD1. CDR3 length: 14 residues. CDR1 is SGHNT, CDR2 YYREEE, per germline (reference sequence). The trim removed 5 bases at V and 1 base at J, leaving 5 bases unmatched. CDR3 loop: CASSPGTANTEAFF. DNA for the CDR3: TGTGCCAGCAGTCCCGGGACAGCGAACACTGAAGCTTTCTTT.

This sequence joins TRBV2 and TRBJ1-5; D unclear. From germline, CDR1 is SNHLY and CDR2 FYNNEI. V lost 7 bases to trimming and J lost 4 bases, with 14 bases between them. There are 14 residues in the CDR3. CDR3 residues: CASTVRQPNQPQHF. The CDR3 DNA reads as TGTGCCAGCACAGTTAGGCAGCCAAATCAGCCCCAGCATTTT.

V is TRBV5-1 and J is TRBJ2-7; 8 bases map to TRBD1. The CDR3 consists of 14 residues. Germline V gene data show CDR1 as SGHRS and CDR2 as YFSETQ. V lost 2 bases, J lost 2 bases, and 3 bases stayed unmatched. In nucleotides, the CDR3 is TGCGCCAGCAGCTTTCAGGGGGCAGCCTACGAGCAGTACTTC. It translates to CASSFQGAAYEQYF.

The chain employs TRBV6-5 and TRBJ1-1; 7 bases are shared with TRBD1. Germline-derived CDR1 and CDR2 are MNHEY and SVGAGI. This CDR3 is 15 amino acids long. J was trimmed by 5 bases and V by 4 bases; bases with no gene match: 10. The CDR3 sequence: CASSSPHRGGTEAFF. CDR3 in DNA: TGTGCCAGCAGTTCGCCCCACAGGGGAGGGACTGAAGCTTTCTTT.

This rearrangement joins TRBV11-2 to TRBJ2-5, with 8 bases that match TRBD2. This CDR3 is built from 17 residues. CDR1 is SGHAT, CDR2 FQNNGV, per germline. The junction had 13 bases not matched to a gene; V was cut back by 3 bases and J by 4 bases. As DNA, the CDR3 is TGTGCCAGCAGCTTGGGCCCTTCCGCGGCGGGAGGAGAGACCCAGTACTTC. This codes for CASSLGPSAAGGETQYF.

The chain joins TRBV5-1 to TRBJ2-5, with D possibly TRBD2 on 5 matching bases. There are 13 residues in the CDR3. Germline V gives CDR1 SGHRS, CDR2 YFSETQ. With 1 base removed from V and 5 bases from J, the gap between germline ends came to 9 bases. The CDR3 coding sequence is TGCGCCAGCAGCTTGAAGAGGGAGGAGACCCAGTACTTC. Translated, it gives CASSLKREETQYF.

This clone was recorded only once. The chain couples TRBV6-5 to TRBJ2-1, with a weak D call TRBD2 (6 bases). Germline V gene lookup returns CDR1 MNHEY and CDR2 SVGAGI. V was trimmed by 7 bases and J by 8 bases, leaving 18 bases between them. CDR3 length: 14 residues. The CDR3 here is CASTDGLAPYEQFF. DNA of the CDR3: TGTGCCAGCACCGACGGGCTAGCGCCCTATGAGCAGTTCTTC.

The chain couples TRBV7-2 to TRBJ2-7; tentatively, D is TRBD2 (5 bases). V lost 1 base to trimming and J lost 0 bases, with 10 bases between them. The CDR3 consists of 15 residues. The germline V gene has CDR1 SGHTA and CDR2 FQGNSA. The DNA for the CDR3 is TGTGCCAGCAGCTTAGGCGGGCAAATCTCCTACGAGCAGTACTTC. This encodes CASSLGGQISYEQYF.

The CDR3 protein is CASSSDVYEQYF. CDR3 DNA: TGTGCCAGCTCTTCAGACGTCTACGAGCAGTACTTC. The rearrangement uses TRBV18 and TRBJ2-7; D is unclear. Trimming stripped 6 bases from V and 3 bases from J, with 9 bases between. This CDR3 has 12 residues. Germline V CDR1 and CDR2: KGHSH, LQKENI. The full variable domain, rest sourced from reference TRBV18 and TRBJ2-7, is NAGVMQNPRHLVRRRGQEARLRCSPMKGHSHVYWYRQLPEEGLKFMVYLQKENIIDESGMPKERFSAEFPKEGPSILRIQQVVRGDSAAYFCASSSDVYEQYFGPGTRLTVT.

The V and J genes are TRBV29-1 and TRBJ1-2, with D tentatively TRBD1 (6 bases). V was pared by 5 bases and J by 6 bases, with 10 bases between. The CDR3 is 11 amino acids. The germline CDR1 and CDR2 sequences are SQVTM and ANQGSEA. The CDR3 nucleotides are TGCAGCGTTCTAGGGGGGGATGGCTACACCTTC. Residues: CSVLGGDGYTF.

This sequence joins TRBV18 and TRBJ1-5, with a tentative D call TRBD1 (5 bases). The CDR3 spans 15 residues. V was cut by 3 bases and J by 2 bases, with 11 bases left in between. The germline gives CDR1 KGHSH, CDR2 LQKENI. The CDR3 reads CASSPGGRGNQPQHF. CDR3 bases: TGTGCCAGCTCACCGGGGGGAAGGGGCAATCAGCCCCAGCATTTT.

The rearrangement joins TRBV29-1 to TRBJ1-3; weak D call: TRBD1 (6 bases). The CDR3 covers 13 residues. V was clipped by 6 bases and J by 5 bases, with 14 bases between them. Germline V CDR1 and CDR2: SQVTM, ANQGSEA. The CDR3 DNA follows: TGCAGCGTAGGGGGACTGTTTAGAAACACCATATATTTT. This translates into CSVGGLFRNTIYF.

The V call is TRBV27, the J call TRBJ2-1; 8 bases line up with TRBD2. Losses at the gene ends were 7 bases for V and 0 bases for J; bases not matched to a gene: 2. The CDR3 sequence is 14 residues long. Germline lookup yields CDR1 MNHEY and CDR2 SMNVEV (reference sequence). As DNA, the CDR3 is TGTGCCAGCAATAGCGGGGCCTCCTACAATGAGCAGTTCTTC. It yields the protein CASNSGASYNEQFF.

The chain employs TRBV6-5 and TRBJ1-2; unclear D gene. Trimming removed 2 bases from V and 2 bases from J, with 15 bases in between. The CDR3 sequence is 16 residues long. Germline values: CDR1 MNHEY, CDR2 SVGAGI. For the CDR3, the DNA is TGTGCCAGCAGTTACCTCACTCCGGCCGCGAACTATGGCTACACCTTC. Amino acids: CASSYLTPAANYGYTF.

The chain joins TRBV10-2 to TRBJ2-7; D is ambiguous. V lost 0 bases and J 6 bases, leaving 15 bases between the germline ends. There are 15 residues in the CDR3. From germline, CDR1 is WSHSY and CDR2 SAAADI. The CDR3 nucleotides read TGCGCCAGCAGTGAGTCGACTCGGCAGAGGAGCGAGCAGTACTTC. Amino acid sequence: CASSESTRQRSEQYF.

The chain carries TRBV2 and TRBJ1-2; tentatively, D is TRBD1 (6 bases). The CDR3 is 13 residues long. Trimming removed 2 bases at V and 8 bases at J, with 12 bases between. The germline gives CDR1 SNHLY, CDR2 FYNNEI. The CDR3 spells CASSERGTGGYTF. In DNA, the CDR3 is TGTGCCAGCAGTGAAAGGGGGACGGGAGGCTACACCTTC.

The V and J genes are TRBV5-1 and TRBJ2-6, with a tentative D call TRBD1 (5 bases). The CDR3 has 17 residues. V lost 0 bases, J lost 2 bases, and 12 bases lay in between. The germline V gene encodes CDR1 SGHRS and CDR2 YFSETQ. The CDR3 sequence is CASSLGQTSAGANVLTF. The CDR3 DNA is TGCGCCAGCAGCTTGGGACAGACTTCAGCTGGGGCCAACGTCCTGACTTTC.

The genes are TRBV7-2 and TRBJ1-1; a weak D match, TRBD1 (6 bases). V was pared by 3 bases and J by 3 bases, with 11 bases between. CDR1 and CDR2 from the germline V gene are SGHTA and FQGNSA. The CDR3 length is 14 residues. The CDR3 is CASSFTGMDTEAFF. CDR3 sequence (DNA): TGTGCCAGCAGCTTTACAGGGATGGACACTGAAGCTTTCTTT.

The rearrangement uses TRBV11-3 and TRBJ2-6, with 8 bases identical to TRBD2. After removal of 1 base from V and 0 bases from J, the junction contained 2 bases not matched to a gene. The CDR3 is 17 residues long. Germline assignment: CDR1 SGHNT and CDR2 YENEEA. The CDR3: CASSLVAGSSGANVLTF. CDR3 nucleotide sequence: TGTGCCAGCAGCTTAGTAGCGGGAAGCTCTGGGGCCAACGTCCTGACTTTC.

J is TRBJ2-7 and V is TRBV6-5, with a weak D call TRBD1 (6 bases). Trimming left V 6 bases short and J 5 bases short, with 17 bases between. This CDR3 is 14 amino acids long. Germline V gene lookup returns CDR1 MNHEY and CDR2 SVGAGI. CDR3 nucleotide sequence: TGTGCCAGCAGCCGCACAGGGTTACGAGACGAGCAGTACTTC. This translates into CASSRTGLRDEQYF.

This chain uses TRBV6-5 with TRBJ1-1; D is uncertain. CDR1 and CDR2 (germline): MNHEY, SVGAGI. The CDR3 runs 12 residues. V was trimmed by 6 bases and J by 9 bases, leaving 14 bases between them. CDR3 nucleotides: TGTGCCAGCAGCTCCCGGACGGAACAAGCTTTCTTT. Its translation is CASSSRTEQAFF.

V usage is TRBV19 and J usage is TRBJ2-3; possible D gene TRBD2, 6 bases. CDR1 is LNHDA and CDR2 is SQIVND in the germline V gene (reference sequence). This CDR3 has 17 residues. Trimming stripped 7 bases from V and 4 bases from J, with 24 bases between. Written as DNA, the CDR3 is TGTGCCAGTACCAACCCAGGGTCCGGGAGAAACGCAGATACGCAGTATTTT. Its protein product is CASTNPGSGRNADTQYF.